Listed below are T cell receptor beta chains from one sample, sequenced in a study of blood T cell repertoires in COVID-19. Libraries were prepared by immunoSEQ multiplex PCR; TCRdb keeps only in-frame clonotypes and omits some of them. Altogether 200,000 to 250,000 clones are present, over 80% being singletons, with the ten largest covering 2.7%. The sequenced sample was peripheral blood. These receptors all stem from a man aged 30-40 years with COVID-19, enrolled during active disease. Both conserved end residues are part of each CDR3. A D gene is named only where the DNA matches it firmly. Clone size is not always given. Where it is, it says once, few, many or a class for expanded clones.

CDR3 DNA: TGTGCCAGCCGACAGGGGCAAGAGACCCAGTACTTC
CDR3 protein: CASRQGQETQYF
J gene: TRBJ2-5
D gene: TRBD1
clone size: NA
V gene: TRBV12-3/TRBV12-4

CDR3 DNA: TGTGCCAGCAGCTTAGGGGTAGGGGTTGGTCAGCCCCAGCATTTT
CDR3 protein: CASSLGVGVGQPQHF
J gene: TRBJ1-5
D gene: NA
clone size: NA
V gene: TRBV7-8

CDR3 DNA: TGTGCCAATTGGGGACAGGTAAATCAGCCCCAGCATTTT
CDR3 protein: CANWGQVNQPQHF
J gene: TRBJ1-5
D gene: TRBD1
clone size: NA
V gene: TRBV19

CDR3 DNA: TGTGCCAGCAGCCCCGGACAGCTGAACACTGAAGCTTTCTTT
CDR3 protein: CASSPGQLNTEAFF
J gene: TRBJ1-1
D gene: NA
clone size: NA
V gene: TRBV7-3

CDR3 DNA: TGTGCCAGCAGCTTGATGAGACTAGCGGGAGTTTATGAGCAGTTCTTC
CDR3 protein: CASSLMRLAGVYEQFF
J gene: TRBJ2-1
D gene: TRBD2
clone size: NA
V gene: TRBV5-5

CDR3 DNA: TGTGCCAGCTCACCGACTAGCGGGAGGGCGGTGGATACGCAGTATTTT
CDR3 protein: CASSPTSGRAVDTQYF
J gene: TRBJ2-3
D gene: TRBD2
clone size: NA
V gene: TRBV18

CDR3 DNA: TGTGCCTTGAATGCAGGGTCTAGGTCACCCCTCCACTTT
CDR3 protein: CALNAGSRSPLHF
J gene: TRBJ1-6
D gene: NA
clone size: once
V gene: TRBV30

CDR3 DNA: TGTGCCAGCTCACCGGGCGCAGGGCTGGAGACCCAGTACTTC
CDR3 protein: CASSPGAGLETQYF
J gene: TRBJ2-5
D gene: NA
clone size: once
V gene: TRBV18

CDR3 DNA: TGTGCCAGCAGCCAGTCCGGGTGGATCACCGGGGAGCTGTTTTTT
CDR3 protein: CASSQSGWITGELFF
J gene: TRBJ2-2
D gene: NA
clone size: NA
V gene: TRBV3-1/TRBV3-2

CDR3 DNA: TGTGCCAGCAGTCAAGACGGGGGGGCTACTAACTATGGCTACACCTTC
CDR3 protein: CASSQDGGATNYGYTF
J gene: TRBJ1-2
D gene: NA
clone size: NA
V gene: TRBV6-6

CDR3 DNA: TGTGCCAGCTCACTCGGTACAGTTGGCCTAATGAACACTGAAGCTTTCTTT
CDR3 protein: CASSLGTVGLMNTEAFF
J gene: TRBJ1-1
D gene: NA
clone size: NA
V gene: TRBV18

CDR3 DNA: TGCGCCAGCAGGGACAGGAGCAATCAGCCCCAGCATTTT
CDR3 protein: CASRDRSNQPQHF
J gene: TRBJ1-5
D gene: TRBD1
clone size: few
V gene: TRBV10-2

CDR3 DNA: TGCGCCAGCAGCCAAGTTCCAGGGACCGGGGAGCTGTTTTTT
CDR3 protein: CASSQVPGTGELFF
J gene: TRBJ2-2
D gene: NA
clone size: NA
V gene: TRBV4-3

CDR3 DNA: TGTGCCAGTAGCCAACTACAGGGTTTCTCTGGAAACACCATATATTTT
CDR3 protein: CASSQLQGFSGNTIYF
J gene: TRBJ1-3
D gene: NA
clone size: NA
V gene: TRBV19

CDR3 DNA: TGCGCCAGCAGCTTGCCGACCCGGGACACCACAGATACGCAGTATTTT
CDR3 protein: CASSLPTRDTTDTQYF
J gene: TRBJ2-3
D gene: NA
clone size: NA
V gene: TRBV5-1

CDR3 DNA: TGTGCCAGCAGTTACTACGCTAGCGGGAGCCGCAATGAGCAGTTCTTC
CDR3 protein: CASSYYASGSRNEQFF
J gene: TRBJ2-1
D gene: TRBD2
clone size: NA
V gene: TRBV6-2/TRBV6-3

CDR3 DNA: TGTGCCAGCAGCTTGAGTAGCGGGGGGATGAACGGGGAGCTGTTTTTT
CDR3 protein: CASSLSSGGMNGELFF
J gene: TRBJ2-2
D gene: TRBD2
clone size: NA
V gene: TRBV5-6

CDR3 DNA: TGCAGTGCTAGTGGCGGGACGGAATCCAATCAGCCCCAGCATTTT
CDR3 protein: CSASGGTESNQPQHF
J gene: TRBJ1-5
D gene: NA
clone size: NA
V gene: TRBV20-1

CDR3 DNA: TGTGCCAGCAGCGTAGGGCAGGCTTCCTCCTACGAGCAGTACTTC
CDR3 protein: CASSVGQASSYEQYF
J gene: TRBJ2-7
D gene: NA
clone size: few
V gene: TRBV9

CDR3 DNA: TGTGCCAGTAGTTCCGCTCCGACTAGCGGGGGCGGGGATACGCAGTATTTT
CDR3 protein: CASSSAPTSGGGDTQYF
J gene: TRBJ2-3
D gene: TRBD2
clone size: NA
V gene: TRBV19

CDR3 DNA: TGTGCCACCACTTTACAGGGATATGGCTACACCTTC
CDR3 protein: CATTLQGYGYTF
J gene: TRBJ1-2
D gene: NA
clone size: once
V gene: TRBV24-1

CDR3 DNA: TGTGCCAGCTCACCACCATCCCTTGGGGGGGATACGCAGTATTTT
CDR3 protein: CASSPPSLGGDTQYF
J gene: TRBJ2-3
D gene: NA
clone size: NA
V gene: TRBV18

CDR3 DNA: TGTGCCAGTATCGCGGGACAGGGACCATATGGCTACACCTTC
CDR3 protein: CASIAGQGPYGYTF
J gene: TRBJ1-2
D gene: TRBD1
clone size: once
V gene: TRBV19

CDR3 DNA: TGCGCCAGCAGCCTGGGGACTAGGGCGGAATCCTACGAGCAGTACTTC
CDR3 protein: CASSLGTRAESYEQYF
J gene: TRBJ2-7
D gene: TRBD2
clone size: NA
V gene: TRBV5-1

CDR3 DNA: TGTGCCAGCACCCCGGGACAGGGGTTAGGGGCCCTCCACTTT
CDR3 protein: CASTPGQGLGALHF
J gene: TRBJ1-6
D gene: TRBD1
clone size: NA
V gene: TRBV6-6

CDR3 DNA: TGTGCCAGCAGCTTTGACACCTCCTACAATGAGCAGTTCTTC
CDR3 protein: CASSFDTSYNEQFF
J gene: TRBJ2-1
D gene: NA
clone size: NA
V gene: TRBV7-9

CDR3 DNA: TGTGCCAGCACTCTGACTGGGGCATTTGCTAACTATGGCTACACCTTC
CDR3 protein: CASTLTGAFANYGYTF
J gene: TRBJ1-2
D gene: NA
clone size: NA
V gene: TRBV7-9

CDR3 DNA: TGTGCCAGTGCCGGGACAGTCCAAGAGACCCAGTACTTC
CDR3 protein: CASAGTVQETQYF
J gene: TRBJ2-5
D gene: TRBD1
clone size: NA
V gene: TRBV19

CDR3 DNA: TGTGCCAGCAGCCCCAGACAGGGTCAAGAGACCCAGTACTTC
CDR3 protein: CASSPRQGQETQYF
J gene: TRBJ2-5
D gene: TRBD1
clone size: NA
V gene: TRBV9

CDR3 DNA: TGTGCCAGCAGCTTGTTCCTTACTAGCGGGAGACGGAGCTCCTACGAGCAGTACTTC
CDR3 protein: CASSLFLTSGRRSSYEQYF
J gene: TRBJ2-7
D gene: TRBD2
clone size: once
V gene: TRBV5-6

CDR3 DNA: TGTGCCAGCAGTGCACCACTAGCGGCTAGCACAGATACGCAGTATTTT
CDR3 protein: CASSAPLAASTDTQYF
J gene: TRBJ2-3
D gene: TRBD2
clone size: NA
V gene: TRBV2

CDR3 DNA: TGTGCCAGTAGCCTCAGGGGGAACGCTTTCTTT
CDR3 protein: CASSLRGNAFF
J gene: TRBJ1-1
D gene: TRBD1
clone size: NA
V gene: TRBV19

CDR3 DNA: TGTGCCAGCAGCTTAGGCTTCCCTTACAATGAGCAGTTCTTC
CDR3 protein: CASSLGFPYNEQFF
J gene: TRBJ2-1
D gene: NA
clone size: NA
V gene: TRBV7-3

CDR3 DNA: TGTGCCAGCCCCCGACAGGGGAAGATCAAGCAGTACTTC
CDR3 protein: CASPRQGKIKQYF
J gene: TRBJ2-7
D gene: NA
clone size: NA
V gene: TRBV21-1

CDR3 DNA: TGTGCCAGCTCGAGGGATGGCTCCTACAATGAGCAGTTCTTC
CDR3 protein: CASSRDGSYNEQFF
J gene: TRBJ2-1
D gene: NA
clone size: NA
V gene: TRBV28

CDR3 DNA: TGTGCCAGCAGGGACAGGCCCTACGAGCAGTACTTC
CDR3 protein: CASRDRPYEQYF
J gene: TRBJ2-7
D gene: TRBD1
clone size: NA
V gene: TRBV28

CDR3 DNA: TGTGCTAGTGGTTTGGGACTAGCGGAGGTCGAGCAGTTCTTC
CDR3 protein: CASGLGLAEVEQFF
J gene: TRBJ2-1
D gene: TRBD2
clone size: NA
V gene: TRBV12-5